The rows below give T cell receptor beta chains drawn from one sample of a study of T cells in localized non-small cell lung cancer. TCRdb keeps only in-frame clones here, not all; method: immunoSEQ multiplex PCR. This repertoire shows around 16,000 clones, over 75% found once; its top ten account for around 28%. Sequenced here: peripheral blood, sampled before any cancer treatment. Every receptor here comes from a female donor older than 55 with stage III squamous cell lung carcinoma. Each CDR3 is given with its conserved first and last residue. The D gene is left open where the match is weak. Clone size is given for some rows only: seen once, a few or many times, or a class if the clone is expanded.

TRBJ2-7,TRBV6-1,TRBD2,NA,TGTGCCAGCAGTGAGGAACTAGAGGGACTAGGCTCCTACGAGCAGTACTTC,CASSEELEGLGSYEQYF
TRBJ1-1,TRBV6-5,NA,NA,TGTGCCAGCAGTCGTACGGGGGACATGAACACTGAAGCTTTCTTT,CASSRTGDMNTEAFF
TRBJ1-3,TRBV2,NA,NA,TGTGCCAGCAGTGAAGCCCGAGGGTCTGGAAACACCATATATTTT,CASSEARGSGNTIYF
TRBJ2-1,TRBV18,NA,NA,TGTGCCAGCTCACCAGAGGGGGGGGCCTGGTACAATGAGCAGTTCTTC,CASSPEGGAWYNEQFF
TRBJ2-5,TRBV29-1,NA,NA,TGCAGCGTGGGACGGAGCGAGCAAGAGACCCAGTACTTC,CSVGRSEQETQYF
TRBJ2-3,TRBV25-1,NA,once,TGTGCCAGCAGTGCGACTGTTAACACAGATACGCAGTATTTT,CASSATVNTDTQYF
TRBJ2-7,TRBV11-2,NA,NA,TGTGCCAGCAGCTTTTACAGGCCAGGTCGTTCCTACGAGCAGTACTTC,CASSFYRPGRSYEQYF
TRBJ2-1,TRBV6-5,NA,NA,TGTGCCAGCAGGCAAGGCGGACACTCCTACAATGAGCAGTTCTTC,CASRQGGHSYNEQFF
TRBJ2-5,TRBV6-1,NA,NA,TGTGCCTGCTCAGGGCTGGAGACCCAGTACTTC,CACSGLETQYF
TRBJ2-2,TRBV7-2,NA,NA,TGTGCCAGCAGCTCGCAATCGACCGGGGAGCTGTTTTTT,CASSSQSTGELFF
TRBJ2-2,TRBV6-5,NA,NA,TGTGCCAGCAGTTACTCAGAAGGGTCCGGGGAGCTGTTTTTT,CASSYSEGSGELFF
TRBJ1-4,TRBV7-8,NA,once,TGTGCCAGCAGCTTCGCCAGGGATACTGAAAAACTGTTTTTT,CASSFARDTEKLFF
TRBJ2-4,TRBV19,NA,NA,TGTGCCAGTAGTATAGACAGCCCACCGCGAAACATTCAGTACTTC,CASSIDSPPRNIQYF
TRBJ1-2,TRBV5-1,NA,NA,TGCGCCAGCAGCTTGGGGAGGGGCTTCAATGGCTACACCTTC,CASSLGRGFNGYTF
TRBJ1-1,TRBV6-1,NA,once,TGTGCCAGCAGTCCCTCCGAGGACCGAGGAGAAGCTTTCTTT,CASSPSEDRGEAFF
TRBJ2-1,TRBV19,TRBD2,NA,TGTGCCAGTAGTAACCGACTAGCGGGAGTCGATGAGCAGTTCTTC,CASSNRLAGVDEQFF
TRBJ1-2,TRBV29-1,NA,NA,TGCAGCGCCGAGGGCCAGGGAGACTATGGCTACACCTTC,CSAEGQGDYGYTF
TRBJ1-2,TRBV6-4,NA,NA,TGTGCCAGCAGTGACAGCTATGGCTACACCTTC,CASSDSYGYTF
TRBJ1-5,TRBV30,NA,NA,TGTGCCTGGAGTGTAGGCGGAAGCAATCAGCCCCAGCATTTT,CAWSVGGSNQPQHF
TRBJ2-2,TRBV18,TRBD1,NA,TGTGCCAGCTCACCAAATGGGCAGGGGGCGACCGGGGAGCTGTTTTTT,CASSPNGQGATGELFF
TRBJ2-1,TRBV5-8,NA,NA,TGTGCCAGCAGCCTGGGGGACGCCTACAATGAGCAGTTCTTC,CASSLGDAYNEQFF
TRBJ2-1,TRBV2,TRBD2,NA,TGTGCCAGCAGTTCGTTCCTAGCGGGGCCCTACAATGAGCAGTTCTTC,CASSSFLAGPYNEQFF
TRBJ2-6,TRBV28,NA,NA,TGTGCCAGCGGGACCCTGAGTTCTGGGGCCAACGTCCTGACTTTC,CASGTLSSGANVLTF
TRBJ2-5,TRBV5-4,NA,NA,TGTGCCAGCAGCTTAAGCAGCGTAGAGACCCAGTACTTC,CASSLSSVETQYF
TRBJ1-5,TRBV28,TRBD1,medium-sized,TGTGCCATCGTGACAGGGAGGAAAGGGACGAATCAGCCCCAGCATTTT,CAIVTGRKGTNQPQHF
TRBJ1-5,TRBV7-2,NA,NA,TGTGCCAGCAGCTTAATGGGGGTAAACCAGCCCCAGCATTTT,CASSLMGVNQPQHF
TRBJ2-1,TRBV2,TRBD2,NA,TGTGCCAGCGTAACCGAGCGGGAGGGCGGGAATGAGCAGTTCTTC,CASVTEREGGNEQFF
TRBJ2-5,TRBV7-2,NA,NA,TGTGCCAGCAGCTTTAAAGAGACCCAGTACTTC,CASSFKETQYF
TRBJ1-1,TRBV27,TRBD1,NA,TGTGCCAGCAGTCTTCAGGGGGCGGGCACTGAAGCTTTCTTT,CASSLQGAGTEAFF
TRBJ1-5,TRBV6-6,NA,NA,TGTGCCAGCAGATTTGGGGCGGCGGATCAGCCCCAGCATTTT,CASRFGAADQPQHF
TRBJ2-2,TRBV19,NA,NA,TGTGCCAGTAGTATAGCGCTGGGGTTAAGGGCCGGGGAGCTGTTTTTT,CASSIALGLRAGELFF
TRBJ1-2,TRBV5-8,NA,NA,TGTGCCAGCAGCTTGGTTTTTGGAGGTGGCTACACCTTC,CASSLVFGGGYTF
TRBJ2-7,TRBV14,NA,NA,TGTGCCAGCAGCTCCCCCGGACAGGGGGGGACTAGCGGAACCTACGAGCAGTACTTC,CASSSPGQGGTSGTYEQYF
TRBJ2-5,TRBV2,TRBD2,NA,TGTGCCAGCAGAAGACTAGCGGGAGTTGAGGAGACCCAGTACTTC,CASRRLAGVEETQYF
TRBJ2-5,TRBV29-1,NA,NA,TGCAGCGTTGAAGTCGTGGCAGGGGCTAAGGAGACCCAGTACTTC,CSVEVVAGAKETQYF
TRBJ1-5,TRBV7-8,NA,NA,TGTGCCAGCAGCTCCGGACAGCCGAATCAGCCCCAGCATTTT,CASSSGQPNQPQHF
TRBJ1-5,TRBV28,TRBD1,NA,TGTGCCAGCAGCGCAGGGGGGATGAGCAATCAGCCCCAGCATTTT,CASSAGGMSNQPQHF
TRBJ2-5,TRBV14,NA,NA,TGTGCCAGCAGCCAAGATCTCGGGTCAATCAGGGAGACCCAGTACTTC,CASSQDLGSIRETQYF
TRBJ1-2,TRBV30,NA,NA,TGTGCCTGGAGTCAAAGGCAGTATTATGGCTACACCTTC,CAWSQRQYYGYTF
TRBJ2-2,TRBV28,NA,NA,TGTGCCAGCAGTTCCCCCGCTATTAGCGGAACCACGAACACCGGGGAGCTGTTTTTT,CASSSPAISGTTNTGELFF
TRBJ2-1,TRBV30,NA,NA,TGTGCCTGGAGTGTGGGAAGTCGCATTCTAGGGAATGAGCAGTTCTTC,CAWSVGSRILGNEQFF
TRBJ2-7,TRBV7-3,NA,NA,TGTGCCAGCAGCTTGGGGCAGGAGTCCTACGAGCAGTACTTC,CASSLGQESYEQYF
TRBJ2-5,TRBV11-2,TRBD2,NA,TGTGCCAGCAGCTTTAGCGGGGGACCGTACCAAGAGACCCAGTACTTC,CASSFSGGPYQETQYF
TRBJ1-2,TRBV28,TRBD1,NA,TGTGCCAGCAGCCGACAGGGTGGTAACTATGGCTACACCTTC,CASSRQGGNYGYTF
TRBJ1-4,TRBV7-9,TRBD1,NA,TGTGCCAGCAGCTTTAGCGGGGCAGGGGGTAATGAAAAACTGTTTTTT,CASSFSGAGGNEKLFF
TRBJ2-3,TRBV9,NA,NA,TGTGCCAGCAGCGTAGATTTGGGGGCGCGGACAGATACGCAGTATTTT,CASSVDLGARTDTQYF
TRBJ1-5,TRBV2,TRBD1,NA,TGTGCCAGCAATTTGGACAGGGAGAATCAGCCCCAGCATTTT,CASNLDRENQPQHF
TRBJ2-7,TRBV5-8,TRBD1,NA,TGTGCCAGCAGCAGAACCGGGACAGGGTTGTCCTACGAGCAGTACTTC,CASSRTGTGLSYEQYF
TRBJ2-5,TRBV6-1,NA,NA,TGTGCCAGCAGTGAGTCACAGGGTGTAGAGACCCAGTACTTC,CASSESQGVETQYF
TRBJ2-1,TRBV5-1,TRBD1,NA,TGCGCCAGCAGCTTGGCCGGACAGGTCCTCGATGAGCAGTTCTTC,CASSLAGQVLDEQFF
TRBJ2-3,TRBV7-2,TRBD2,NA,TGTGCCAGCAGCCTTGGACTAGCGGGAGTAGATACGCAGTATTTT,CASSLGLAGVDTQYF
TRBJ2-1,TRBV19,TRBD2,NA,TGTGCCAGTAGTATAAAAAGTCTAGGGAGGGTCAATGAGCAGTTCTTC,CASSIKSLGRVNEQFF
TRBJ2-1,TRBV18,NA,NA,TGTGCCAGCTCACCTCGCAACAATGAGCAGTTCTTC,CASSPRNNEQFF
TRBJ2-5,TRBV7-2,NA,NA,TGTGCCAGCAGCGTTTCCGGGTTAGAGACCCAGTACTTC,CASSVSGLETQYF
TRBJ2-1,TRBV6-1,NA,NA,TGTGCCAGCAGTGAATTTTCCGGGACATCCTACAATGAGCAGTTCTTC,CASSEFSGTSYNEQFF
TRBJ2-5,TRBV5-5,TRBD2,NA,TGTGCCAGCAGCTTGGAGTTAGGACTAGCGGTTGAGACCCAGTACTTC,CASSLELGLAVETQYF
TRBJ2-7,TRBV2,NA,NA,TGTGCCAGCATGTCTCTCGGGCCAGACGAGCAGTACTTC,CASMSLGPDEQYF
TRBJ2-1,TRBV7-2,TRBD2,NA,TGTGCCAGCAGTCTCCGGACTAGCGGTCGTTACAATGAGCAGTTCTTC,CASSLRTSGRYNEQFF
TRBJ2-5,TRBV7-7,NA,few,TGTGCCAGCAGCTTCGTATTCCAAGAGACCCAGTACTTC,CASSFVFQETQYF
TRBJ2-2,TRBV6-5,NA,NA,TGTGCCAGCACTCCCGGAGTGTTGACCGGGGAGCTGTTTTTT,CASTPGVLTGELFF